Included here is one TCR beta chain sequence, with context. From germline, CDR1 is SGHAT and CDR2 FQNNGV. This CDR3 is built from 16 residues. The ends lost 5 bases at V and 6 bases at J; junction bases unmatched: 7. In the original processing: Scientists estimated how many nucleated cells there were by amplifying reference gene primers. Assay used: immunoSEQ multiplex PCR; TCRdb lists only in-frame clones, some missing. V and J calls and clone size are copied from that table; D and trimming were computed from the DNA. The profile shows around 140,000 clones, roughly 84% of them singletons. The data were taken from a study of blood T cell repertoires in COVID-19.

The chain is built from TRBV11-2 and TRBJ2-1, with 13 positions matching TRBD2. Material for sequencing was peripheral blood. This TCR was sampled from a woman at least 80 years old with acute or convalescent COVID-19. The CDR3 sequence is CASSERTSGGFNEQFF. CDR3 nucleotide sequence: TGTGCCAGCAGCGAACGGACTAGCGGGGGTTTCAATGAGCAGTTCTTC.